This TCR beta chain is from a study of neurological immune-mediated disorders. The table lists this clonotype with many counts. TCRdb called the 5' RACE reads again in MiXCR, with one record for every CDR3 protein. The repertoire consists of about 59,000 distinct CDR3 sequences, with 24% occurring once and the leading ten covering 4.6%. Documented time point: technical triplicate 2. Germline V gene sequence: CDR1 DFQATT, CDR2 SNEGSKA (reference sequence). The CDR3 is made up of 12 amino acids. This sequence originates from a man aged 55-75 years with HTLV-1-associated myelopathy (HAM/TSP). The rearrangement uses TRBV20-1 and TRBJ1-5; D is unresolved. Sequencing was done on a sample of PBMCs. The CDR3 nucleotides are TGCAGCGCTCAGAATAGCAATCAGCCCCAGCATTTT. It encodes CSAQNSNQPQHF.